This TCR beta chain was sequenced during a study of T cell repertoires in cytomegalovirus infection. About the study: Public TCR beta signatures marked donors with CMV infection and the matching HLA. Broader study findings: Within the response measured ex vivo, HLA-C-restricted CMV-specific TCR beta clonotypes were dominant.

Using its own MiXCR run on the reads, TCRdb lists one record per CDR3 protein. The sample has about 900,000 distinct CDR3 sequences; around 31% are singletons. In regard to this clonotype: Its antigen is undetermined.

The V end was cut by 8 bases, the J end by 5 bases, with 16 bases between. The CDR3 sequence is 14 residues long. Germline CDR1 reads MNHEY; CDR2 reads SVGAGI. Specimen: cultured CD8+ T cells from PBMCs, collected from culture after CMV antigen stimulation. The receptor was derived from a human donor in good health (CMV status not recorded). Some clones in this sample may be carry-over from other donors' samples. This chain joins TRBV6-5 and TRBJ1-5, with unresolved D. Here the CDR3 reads CASRAGWADQPQHF. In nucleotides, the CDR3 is TGTGCCAGCCGCGCGGGTTGGGCCGATCAGCCCCAGCATTTT.